Each of the 25 T cell receptor beta chains below was sequenced from the same sample in a study of T-cell memory formation after mild COVID-19. TCRdb used MiXCR to reprocess the 5' RACE reads, holding one entry per CDR3 protein. Of roughly 170,000 distinct CDR3 sequences listed, approximately 17% are singletons. Sequenced material: PBMCs or a T cell subset sorted from them (not recorded which). The receptors here all came from a man aged 18 to 29 who had mild COVID-19 (a few samples of this study predate the infection). Cell type and time point are not known.

The genes are TRBV5-1 and TRBJ2-3, with TRBD2 matching over 7 bases. Germline V gives CDR1 SGHRS, CDR2 YFSETQ. This CDR3 is built from 17 residues. The J segment lost 2 bases and the V segment lost 0 bases, leaving 9 bases of the junction unmatched. Here the CDR3 DNA reads TGCGCCAGCAGCTTGGACGGTGGGCGGGGGTACACAGATACGCAGTATTTT. Encoded protein: CASSLDGGRGYTDTQYF.

J is TRBJ2-5 and V is TRBV18, with TRBD1 identical over 7 bases. The germline V gene has CDR1 KGHSH and CDR2 LQKENI. The CDR3 loop spans 15 amino acids. The V segment lost 3 bases and the J segment 0 bases; nucleotides outside the gene matches: 4. CDR3 bases: TGTGCCAGCTCACCGTCGGACAGGCACCAAGAGACCCAGTACTTC. This gives the protein CASSPSDRHQETQYF.

Only a few counts were recorded for this clonotype. The chain recombines TRBV5-1 with TRBJ1-4; D is possibly TRBD1 (5 bases). Trimming stripped 1 base from V and 7 bases from J, with 20 bases between. The CDR3 loop spans 17 amino acids. Looked up from germline, CDR1 is SGHRS and CDR2 is YFSETQ. The CDR3 DNA follows: TGCGCCAGCAGCTTGCGCCTTCGAAGGGTCGGGGGTGAAAAACTGTTTTTT. It is translated as CASSLRLRRVGGEKLFF.

This clonotype showed up many times. J is TRBJ2-1 and V is TRBV7-2; 13 bases are a match to TRBD2. With 5 bases clipped from V and 6 bases from J, the junction kept 4 bases outside the gene matches. Looked up from germline, CDR1 is SGHTA and CDR2 is FQGNSA. The CDR3 is made up of 15 amino acids. CDR3 coding DNA: TGTGCCAGCAGCCCCGGACTAGCGGGGGCCAATGAGCAGTTCTTC. Its protein product is CASSPGLAGANEQFF.

V usage is TRBV27 and J usage is TRBJ2-2; a weak D match, TRBD2 (7 bases). The germline gives CDR1 MNHEY, CDR2 SMNVEV (reference sequence). V lost 7 bases, J lost 3 bases, and 18 bases lay in between. CDR3 length equals 16 residues. The CDR3 reads CASTSGGRLDTGELFF. The CDR3 DNA is TGTGCCAGCACATCGGGGGGCAGACTGGACACCGGGGAGCTGTTTTTT.

This clonotype has just a few counts. The chain employs TRBV7-2 and TRBJ2-7, with TRBD1 matching over 7 bases. The CDR3 totals 14 residues. The germline gives CDR1 SGHTA, CDR2 FQGNSA. V shed 2 bases, J shed 4 bases, and the junction held 5 bases outside the gene matches. The CDR3 is CASSLSRDSYEQYV. The CDR3 nucleotides are TGTGCCAGCAGCTTATCCCGGGACAGTTACGAGCAGTACGTC.

This rearrangement joins TRBV4-3 to TRBJ2-5; 11 positions match TRBD2. Germline loops: CDR1 LGHNA, CDR2 YSLEER. With V trimmed by 4 bases and J by 2 bases, 9 bases remained unmatched. The CDR3 extends over 17 amino acids. The CDR3 loop reads CASSLQPLAGGQETQYF. The CDR3 DNA follows: TGCGCCAGCAGCCTACAGCCGCTAGCGGGGGGACAAGAGACCCAGTACTTC.

The chain links TRBV4-3 to TRBJ1-4, with TRBD1 identical over 8 bases. The CDR3 has 13 residues. V trimming: 4 bases; J trimming: 11 bases; junction bases outside the gene matches: 6. Germline loops: CDR1 LGHNA, CDR2 YSLEER. DNA for the CDR3: TGCGCCAGCAGCCGGCCCCCAGGGGGCAAACTGTTTTTT. This translates into CASSRPPGGKLFF.

This chain links TRBV9 with TRBJ1-6, with a weak D call TRBD1 (6 bases). The CDR3 contains 16 residues. Trimming cost V 7 bases and J 4 bases, with 18 bases left between them. Looked up from germline, CDR1 is SGDLS and CDR2 is YYNGEE. The CDR3 DNA reads as TGTGCCAGCGGGGGACATTCGGGACCATATAATTCACCCCTCCACTTT. As protein: CASGGHSGPYNSPLHF.

This sequence joins TRBV3-1 and TRBJ2-2; D is unclear. CDR3 size: 14 residues. Trimming pared 0 bases from V and 5 bases from J, leaving 7 bases between. Germline-derived CDR1 and CDR2 are LGHDT and YNNKEL (reference sequence). In DNA, the CDR3 is TGTGCCAGCAGCCAAGATCACGGGACCGGGGAGCTGTTTTTT. Protein: CASSQDHGTGELFF.

This clonotype has ten or more counts. The V and J genes are TRBV7-2 and TRBJ2-3; D perhaps matches TRBD1 (5 bases). There are 14 residues in the CDR3. Germline CDR1 and CDR2: SGHTA and FQGNSA. V was shortened by 2 bases and J by 2 bases, with 8 bases between the two germline ends. This CDR3 reads CASSLRQTTDTQYF. The CDR3 bases are TGTGCCAGCAGCTTACGACAGACCACAGATACGCAGTATTTT.

This clonotype was detected a few times. This chain uses TRBV4-2 with TRBJ1-1; TRBD1 agrees at 7 bases. Trimming at V came to 4 bases and at J to 1 base, leaving 9 bases not matched to a gene. This CDR3 comprises 16 residues. CDR1 LGHNA and CDR2 YNFKEQ come from the germline V gene. The chain's CDR3 is CASSPKRTGPNTEAFF. The CDR3 region has the DNA TGTGCCAGCAGCCCTAAGCGGACAGGCCCGAACACTGAAGCTTTCTTT.

The gene calls are TRBV4-3 and TRBJ1-1; D ambiguous. The length of the CDR3 is 15 residues. Between the trimmed V and J ends, which lost 1 base and 3 bases, there was a span of 12 bases. Per the germline V gene, CDR1 is LGHNA and CDR2 is YSLEER. As DNA, the CDR3 is TGCGCCAGCAGCCAAGGGCACGGTTACGACACTGAAGCTTTCTTT. Translation: CASSQGHGYDTEAFF.

This clonotype was seen a few times. CDR3 coding DNA: TGCGCCAGCAGCCAGGGACAGCGGCTTGAAGCTTTCTTT. Translation: CASSQGQRLEAFF. This sequence joins TRBV5-1 and TRBJ1-1; 7 bases are shared with TRBD1. The V and J ends lost 4 bases and 7 bases, in that order; junction bases with no gene match: 7. The length of the CDR3 is 13 residues. Germline V CDR1 and CDR2: SGHRS, YFSETQ.

The CDR3 bases are TGCAGTGCTAGCAAGGGGACTAGCTATGGCTACACCTTC. It encodes CSASKGTSYGYTF. The chain joins TRBV20-1 to TRBJ1-2; perhaps TRBD1 as D (5 bases). V lost 3 bases to trimming and J lost 4 bases, with 12 bases between them. The CDR3 extends over 13 amino acids. Germline CDR1 and CDR2: DFQATT and SNEGSKA (reference sequence).

The sample holds a few counts of this clonotype. The genes are TRBV20-1 and TRBJ1-1, with 7 nucleotides matching TRBD1. Germline V gene sequence: CDR1 DFQATT, CDR2 SNEGSKA (reference sequence). Trimming at V came to 8 bases and at J to 10 bases, leaving 10 bases not matched to a gene. The CDR3 runs 11 residues. The CDR3 nucleotides read TGCAGTCTCGGACAGGACCAAGGAGCTTTCTTT. This gives the protein CSLGQDQGAFF.

This chain links TRBV10-2 with TRBJ2-4, with D possibly TRBD1 on 6 matching bases. Deletions cut 7 bases from V and 9 bases from J, with 13 bases between. The CDR3 has 12 amino acids. Germline loops: CDR1 WSHSY, CDR2 SAAADI. CDR3 DNA: TGCGCCAGCACCGACAGGAGGTCCATTCAGTACTTC. Amino acids: CASTDRRSIQYF.

This clonotype has a handful of counts. The chain recombines TRBV3-1 with TRBJ2-7, with D possibly TRBD2 on 6 matching bases. The CDR3 is made up of 13 amino acids. Trimming stripped 0 bases from V and 5 bases from J, with 8 bases between. Germline CDR1 LGHDT, CDR2 YNNKEL (reference sequence). The CDR3 is CASSQEGEDEQYF. In nucleotides, the CDR3 is TGTGCCAGCAGCCAAGAGGGGGAGGACGAGCAGTACTTC.

The chain carries TRBV6-5 and TRBJ2-1; unclear D gene. V was pared by 6 bases and J by 1 base, with 4 bases between. Germline V gene data show CDR1 as MNHEY and CDR2 as SVGAGI. The CDR3 consists of 12 residues. CDR3 nucleotides: TGTGCCAGCAGAACATCCTACAATGAGCAGTTCTTC. As protein: CASRTSYNEQFF.

This clonotype has a single count. The chain combines TRBV28 with TRBJ1-1; TRBD1 might be the D (6 bases). The V end was cut by 3 bases, the J end by 11 bases, with 22 bases between. Germline CDR1 and CDR2: MDHEN and SYDVKM. The CDR3 runs to 15 residues. The CDR3 spells CASSLGAAGAERAFF. The CDR3 DNA is TGTGCCAGCAGTTTGGGAGCGGCAGGGGCCGAGAGGGCTTTCTTT. The complete variable domain, with remaining parts taken from reference TRBV28 and TRBJ1-1, reads DVKVTQSSRYLVKRTGEKVFLECVQDMDHENMFWYRQDPGLGLRLIYFSYDVKMKEKGDIPEGYSVSREKKERFSLILESASTNQTSMYLCASSLGAAGAERAFFGQGTRLTVV.

The J gene is TRBJ2-3, the V gene TRBV7-6, with 8 bases lining up with TRBD2. The CDR3 contains 17 residues. Trimming removed 4 bases from V and 4 bases from J; junction bases left unmatched: 13. Germline assignment: CDR1 SGHVS and CDR2 FNYEAQ. CDR3 region: CASSSLLIGGAADTQYF. CDR3 bases: TGTGCCAGCAGCTCACTTCTGATCGGGGGGGCCGCAGATACGCAGTATTTT.

There are a few counts of this clonotype. The CDR3 sequence: CASSLFLQGGETQYF. CDR3 sequence (DNA): TGTGCCAGCAGTTTATTCCTGCAGGGGGGAGAGACCCAGTACTTC. V usage is TRBV12-3 or TRBV12-4 and J usage is TRBJ2-5; D might be TRBD1 (7 bases). The CDR3 is 15 amino acids. V was cut by 2 bases and J by 4 bases, with 14 bases left in between.

In this sample, this clonotype turned up a few times. This chain joins TRBV12-3 or TRBV12-4 and TRBJ2-2; 8 bases align to TRBD1. Trimming took 4 bases from V and 3 from J; bases not matched to a gene: 10. This CDR3 spans 17 amino acids. The DNA of the CDR3 is TGTGCCAGCAGTTCTCTCTCGACAGGGGTCCACACCGGGGAGCTGTTTTTT. Translated, it gives CASSSLSTGVHTGELFF.

The genes are TRBV15 and TRBJ1-5, with no clear D. V lost 0 bases to trimming and J lost 0 bases, with 6 bases between them. This CDR3 is built from 15 residues. The germline V gene has CDR1 LNHNV and CDR2 YYDKDF (reference sequence). CDR3 amino acids: CATSREPDSNQPQHF. The DNA for the CDR3 is TGTGCCACCAGCAGAGAGCCAGATAGCAATCAGCCCCAGCATTTT.

V and J are TRBV7-8 and TRBJ2-5, with D perhaps assigned TRBD1 or TRBD2 (5 bases each). Germline lookup yields CDR1 SGHVS and CDR2 FQNEAQ. Trimming took 5 bases from V and 1 from J, leaving 11 bases between them. CDR3 size: 14 residues. The CDR3 protein is CASSRDLFQETQYF. The CDR3 DNA reads as TGTGCCAGCAGCCGGGACCTCTTCCAAGAGACCCAGTACTTC.